Below, 11 T cell receptor beta chains from the same sample are listed, as sequenced in a study of shared clonotypes between healthy human individuals. Assay used: immunoSEQ multiplex PCR; TCRdb lists only in-frame clones, some missing. Here the sample spans about 2 million clones, about 95% being singletons. As defined, naive CD8 cells were CD45RO-negative and positively selected for CCR7, with terminally differentiated effector memory CD45RA+ cells excluded. Sample: naive CD8+ T cells sorted from blood. The receptors here all came from a man between 18 and 29 years old in good health.

V gene TRBV10-3 combines with J gene TRBJ2-7, with 7 positions matching TRBD1. The junction had 7 bases not matched to a gene; V was cut back by 6 bases and J by 2 bases. CDR3 length: 14 residues. The germline CDR1 and CDR2 sequences are ENHRY and SYGVKD. CDR3 sequence (DNA): TGTGCCATCAGGACCCAGACAGGGACCTACGAGCAGTACTTC. Translated, it gives CAIRTQTGTYEQYF.

The chain joins TRBV30 to TRBJ2-5; weak D call: TRBD1 (6 bases). The length of the CDR3 is 15 residues. Per germline, CDR1 GTSNPN and CDR2 SVGIG (reference sequence). V dropped 0 bases and J dropped 7 bases, with 18 bases sitting between them. The CDR3 DNA follows: TGTGCCTGGAGTGTAGGATCGGGGACAAGGTTGACCCAGTACTTC. It yields the protein CAWSVGSGTRLTQYF.

The chain couples TRBV2 to TRBJ1-6; D is ambiguous. CDR3 length: 11 amino acids. The V and J ends lost 7 bases and 7 bases respectively, with 5 bases between them. Germline CDR1 is SNHLY and CDR2 is FYNNEI. In DNA form, the CDR3 reads TGTGCCAGCACGGAGAATTCACCCCTCCACTTT. As protein: CASTENSPLHF.

The count of this clone is one. V gene TRBV11-2 combines with J gene TRBJ2-6, with D perhaps TRBD1 or TRBD2 (5 bases each). V was trimmed by 1 base and J by 2 bases, leaving 12 bases between them. There are 17 residues in the CDR3. Germline CDR1 SGHAT, CDR2 FQNNGV. CDR3 coding DNA: TGTGCCAGCAGCTTAGCTCTCTCGGGGCCTGGGGCCAACGTCCTGACTTTC. Its translation is CASSLALSGPGANVLTF.

The genes are TRBV27 and TRBJ2-1, with D perhaps TRBD1 or TRBD2 (5 bases each). The germline gives CDR1 MNHEY, CDR2 SMNVEV (reference sequence). With 2 bases removed from V and 6 bases from J, the gap between germline ends came to 14 bases. This CDR3 contains 15 residues. The CDR3 nucleotides are TGTGCCAGCAGTTTAGGGGGTCCCTTATCCAATGAGCAGTTCTTC. Its translation: CASSLGGPLSNEQFF.

In regard to this clone: At the DNA level, this CDR3 is encoded by other sequences in the same sample as well. This chain links TRBV7-9 with TRBJ1-2, with unresolved D. The V and J ends lost 4 bases and 2 bases respectively, with 11 bases between them. The CDR3 runs to 14 residues. The germline CDR1 and CDR2 sequences are SEHNR and FQNEAQ (reference sequence). CDR3 region: CASSSPGANYGYTF. The CDR3 DNA reads TGTGCCAGCAGCTCCCCAGGAGCCAACTATGGCTACACCTTC.

This rearrangement joins TRBV10-3 to TRBJ2-7; 8 bases match TRBD1. The CDR3 is made up of 11 amino acids. Losses at the gene ends were 6 bases for V and 7 bases for J; bases not matched to a gene: 2. CDR1 ENHRY and CDR2 SYGVKD come from the germline V gene. CDR3 protein: CAIRDREEQYF. The CDR3 region has the DNA TGTGCCATCAGGGACAGGGAAGAGCAGTACTTC.

A note on this clone: Other nucleotide sequences in the sample specify the same CDR3. The J gene is TRBJ2-2, the V gene TRBV5-6, with 7 bases fitting TRBD1. V dropped 2 bases and J dropped 2; count of bases not matched to a gene: 3. The CDR3 sequence is 15 residues long. Looked up from germline, CDR1 is SGHDT and CDR2 is YYEEEE. The CDR3 spells CASSFDRENTGELFF. CDR3 DNA sequence: TGTGCCAGCAGCTTTGACAGGGAAAACACCGGGGAGCTGTTTTTT.

The V and J genes are TRBV28 and TRBJ2-5; D gene unclear. V was trimmed by 7 bases and J by 2 bases, leaving 14 bases between them. The CDR3 is made up of 14 amino acids. CDR1 is MDHEN, CDR2 SYDVKM, per germline. CDR3: CASTLSRGQETQYF. The CDR3 DNA reads as TGTGCCAGCACTCTGAGTCGAGGACAAGAGACCCAGTACTTC.

CDR3 DNA sequence: TGTGCCAGCAGCTTAAAGTGGGACAGCGAGGGTCCAGATACGCAGTATTTT. Translated, it gives CASSLKWDSEGPDTQYF. The rearrangement uses TRBV11-1 and TRBJ2-3; the match to TRBD1 covers 7 bases. The CDR3 runs 17 residues. The V gene end was trimmed by 2 bases and the J gene end by 4 bases; junction bases not matched to a gene: 12. Germline loops: CDR1 SGHAT, CDR2 FQDESV (reference sequence).

V gene TRBV5-1 combines with J gene TRBJ2-1; D is uncertain. The V gene's germline CDR1 is SGHRS and CDR2 YFSETQ. This CDR3 comprises 14 residues. V lost 0 bases, J lost 2 bases, and 6 bases lay in between. The DNA of the CDR3 is TGCGCCAGCAGCTTGGGGCCCCCCTACAATGAGCAGTTCTTC. Translation gives CASSLGPPYNEQFF.